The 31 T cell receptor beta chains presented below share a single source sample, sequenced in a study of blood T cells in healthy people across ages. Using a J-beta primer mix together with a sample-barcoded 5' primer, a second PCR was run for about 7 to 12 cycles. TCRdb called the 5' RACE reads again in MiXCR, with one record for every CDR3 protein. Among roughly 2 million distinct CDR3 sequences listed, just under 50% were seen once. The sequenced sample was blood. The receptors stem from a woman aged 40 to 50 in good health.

CDR3 region: CASRSTGFHNSPLHF. CDR3 in DNA: TGTGCCAGCAGGAGTACAGGGTTCCATAATTCACCCCTCCACTTT. This chain uses TRBV25-1 with TRBJ1-6; D may be TRBD1 (6 bases). The length of the CDR3 is 15 residues. V lost 6 bases and J 5 bases, leaving 14 bases between the germline ends. Looked up from germline, CDR1 is MGHDK and CDR2 is SYGVNS.

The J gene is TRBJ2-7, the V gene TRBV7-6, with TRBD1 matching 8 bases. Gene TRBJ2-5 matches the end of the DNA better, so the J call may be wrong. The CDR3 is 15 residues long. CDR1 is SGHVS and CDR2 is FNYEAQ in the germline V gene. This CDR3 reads CASTLVQGAWETQYF. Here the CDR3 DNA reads TGTGCCAGCACCCTTGTGCAGGGGGCCTGGGAGACCCAGTACTTC.

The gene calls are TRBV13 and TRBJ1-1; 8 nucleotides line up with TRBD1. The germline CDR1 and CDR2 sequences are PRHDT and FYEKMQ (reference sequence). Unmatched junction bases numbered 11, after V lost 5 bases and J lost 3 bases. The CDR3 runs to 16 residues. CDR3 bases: TGTGCCAGCAGCCCGACGCTAGGACAGGGCGACACTGAAGCTTTCTTT. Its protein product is CASSPTLGQGDTEAFF.

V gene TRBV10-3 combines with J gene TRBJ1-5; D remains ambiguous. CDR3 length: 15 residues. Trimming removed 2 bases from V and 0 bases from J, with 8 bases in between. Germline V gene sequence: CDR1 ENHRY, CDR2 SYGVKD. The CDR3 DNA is TGTGCCATCAGTGAGCAGAGATATAGCAATCAGCCCCAGCATTTT. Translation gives CAISEQRYSNQPQHF.

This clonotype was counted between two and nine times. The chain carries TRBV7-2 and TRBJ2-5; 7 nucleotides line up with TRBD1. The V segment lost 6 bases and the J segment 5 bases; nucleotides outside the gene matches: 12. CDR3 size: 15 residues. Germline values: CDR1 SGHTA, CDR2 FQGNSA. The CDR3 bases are TGTGCCAGCAGTGGCGGAAGGGGGCCTCCCGAGACCCAGTACTTC. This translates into CASSGGRGPPETQYF.

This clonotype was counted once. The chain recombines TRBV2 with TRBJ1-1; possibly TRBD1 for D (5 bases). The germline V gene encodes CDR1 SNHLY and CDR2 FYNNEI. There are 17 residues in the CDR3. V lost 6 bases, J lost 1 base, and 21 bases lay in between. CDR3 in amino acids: CASSTASPGRGNTEAFF. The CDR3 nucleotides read TGTGCCAGCAGCACGGCTTCCCCGGGACGGGGGAACACTGAAGCTTTCTTT.

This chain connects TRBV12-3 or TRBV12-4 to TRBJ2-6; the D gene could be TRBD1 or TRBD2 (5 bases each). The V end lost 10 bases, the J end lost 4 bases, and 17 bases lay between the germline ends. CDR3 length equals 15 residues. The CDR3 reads CAIRDPLSGANVLTF. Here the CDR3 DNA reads TGTGCCATCCGGGACCCTCTCTCCGGGGCCAACGTCCTGACTTTC.

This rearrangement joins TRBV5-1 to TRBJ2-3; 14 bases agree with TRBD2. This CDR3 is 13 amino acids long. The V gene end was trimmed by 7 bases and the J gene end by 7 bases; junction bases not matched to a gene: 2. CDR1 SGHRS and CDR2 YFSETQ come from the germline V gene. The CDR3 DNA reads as TGCGCCAGCGGGACTAGCGGGGGCAATACGCAGTATTTT. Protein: CASGTSGGNTQYF.

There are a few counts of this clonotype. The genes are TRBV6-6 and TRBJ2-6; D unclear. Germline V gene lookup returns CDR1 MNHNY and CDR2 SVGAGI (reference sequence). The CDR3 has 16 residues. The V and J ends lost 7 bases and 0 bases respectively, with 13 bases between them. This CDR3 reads CASNQRSGSGANVLTF. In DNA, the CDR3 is TGTGCCAGCAACCAAAGGTCGGGCTCTGGGGCCAACGTCCTGACTTTC.

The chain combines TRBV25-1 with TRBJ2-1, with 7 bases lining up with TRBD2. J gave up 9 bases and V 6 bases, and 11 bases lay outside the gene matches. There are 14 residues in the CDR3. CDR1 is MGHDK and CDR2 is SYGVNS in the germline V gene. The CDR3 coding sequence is TGTGCCAGCAGAGAGGCCTGGGGGGGGGGTGAGCAGTTCTTC. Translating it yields CASREAWGGGEQFF.

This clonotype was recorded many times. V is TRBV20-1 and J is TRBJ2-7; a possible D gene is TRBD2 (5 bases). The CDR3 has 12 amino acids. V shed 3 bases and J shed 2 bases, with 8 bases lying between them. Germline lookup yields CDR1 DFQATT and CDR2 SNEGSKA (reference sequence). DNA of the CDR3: TGCAGTGCTAGCGAGGGCCCCTACGAGCAGTACTTC. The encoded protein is CSASEGPYEQYF.

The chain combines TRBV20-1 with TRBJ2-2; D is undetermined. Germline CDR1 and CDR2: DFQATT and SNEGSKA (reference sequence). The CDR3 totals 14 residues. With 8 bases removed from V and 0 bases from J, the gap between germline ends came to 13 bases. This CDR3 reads CSPRMIPNTGELFF. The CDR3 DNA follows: TGCAGTCCGAGGATGATCCCGAACACCGGGGAGCTGTTTTTT.

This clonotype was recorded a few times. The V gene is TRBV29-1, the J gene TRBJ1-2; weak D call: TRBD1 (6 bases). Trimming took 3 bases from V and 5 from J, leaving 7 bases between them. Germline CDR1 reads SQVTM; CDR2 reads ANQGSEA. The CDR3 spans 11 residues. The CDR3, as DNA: TGCAGCGTTGAGGGGGCTTATGGCTACACCTTC. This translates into CSVEGAYGYTF.

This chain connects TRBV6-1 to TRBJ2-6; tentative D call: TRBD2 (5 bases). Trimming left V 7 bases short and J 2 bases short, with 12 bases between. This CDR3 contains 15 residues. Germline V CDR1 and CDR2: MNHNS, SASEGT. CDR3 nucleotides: TGTGCCAGCATTGCGGGTTCCGCTGGGGCCAACGTCCTGACTTTC. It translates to CASIAGSAGANVLTF.

Here the CDR3 DNA reads TGCGCCAGCAGTGAACGGACTAATGAAAAACTGTTTTTT. This encodes CASSERTNEKLFF. The rearrangement links TRBV5-1 to TRBJ1-4; D not certain. Trimming took 5 bases from V and 2 from J, leaving 7 bases between them. CDR1 and CDR2 from the germline V gene are SGHRS and YFSETQ. CDR3 size: 13 residues. Full variable domain (rest looked up from reference TRBV5-1 and TRBJ1-4): KAGVTQTPRYLIKTRGQQVTLSCSPISGHRSVSWYQQTPGQGLQFLFEYFSETQRNKGNFPGRFSGRQFSNSRSEMNVSTLELGDSALYLCASSERTNEKLFFGSGTQLSVL.

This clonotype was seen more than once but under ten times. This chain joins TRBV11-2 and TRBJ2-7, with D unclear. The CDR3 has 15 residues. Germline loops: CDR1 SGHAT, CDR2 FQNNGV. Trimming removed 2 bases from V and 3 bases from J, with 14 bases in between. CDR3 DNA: TGTGCCAGCAGCTTATACCCAGCTTCAAGCTACGAGCAGTACTTC. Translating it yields CASSLYPASSYEQYF.

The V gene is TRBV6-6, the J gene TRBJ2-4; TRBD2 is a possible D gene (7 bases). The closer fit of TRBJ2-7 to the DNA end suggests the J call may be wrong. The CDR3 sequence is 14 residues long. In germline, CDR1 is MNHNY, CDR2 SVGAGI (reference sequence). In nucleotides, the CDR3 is TGTGCCAGCAGTTACTCGGGGGGGCTGAACGAGCAGTACTTC. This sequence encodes CASSYSGGLNEQYF.

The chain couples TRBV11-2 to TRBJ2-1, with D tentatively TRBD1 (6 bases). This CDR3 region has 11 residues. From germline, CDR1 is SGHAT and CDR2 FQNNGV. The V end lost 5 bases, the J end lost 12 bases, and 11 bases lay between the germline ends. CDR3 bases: TGTGCCAGCAGCCCCCGGGACACGCAGTTCTTC. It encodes CASSPRDTQFF. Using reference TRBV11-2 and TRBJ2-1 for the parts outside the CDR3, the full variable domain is EAGVAQSPRYKIIEKRQSVAFWCNPISGHATLYWYQQILGQGPKLLIQFQNNGVVDDSQLPKDRFSAERLKGVDSTLKIQPAKLEDSAVYLCASSPRDTQFFGPGTRLTVL.

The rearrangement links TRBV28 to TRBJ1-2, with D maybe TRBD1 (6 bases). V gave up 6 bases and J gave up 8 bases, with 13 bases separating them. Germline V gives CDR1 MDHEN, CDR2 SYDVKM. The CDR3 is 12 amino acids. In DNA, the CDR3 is TGTGCCAGCAGATCGGGGGGGCGCGGCTACACCTTC. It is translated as CASRSGGRGYTF.

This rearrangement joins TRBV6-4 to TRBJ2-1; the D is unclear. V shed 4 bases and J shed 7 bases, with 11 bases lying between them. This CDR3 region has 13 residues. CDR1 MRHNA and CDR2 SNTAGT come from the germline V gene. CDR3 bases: TGTGCCAGCAGTGTAGGGTTTTGGAATGAGCAGTTCTTC. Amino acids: CASSVGFWNEQFF.

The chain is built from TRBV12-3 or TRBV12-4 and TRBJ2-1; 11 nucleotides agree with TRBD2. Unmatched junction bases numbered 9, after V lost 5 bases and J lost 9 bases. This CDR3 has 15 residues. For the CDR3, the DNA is TGTGCCAGCAGTGATACCCCCGGGACTAGCGGTGAGCAGTTCTTC. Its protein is CASSDTPGTSGEQFF.

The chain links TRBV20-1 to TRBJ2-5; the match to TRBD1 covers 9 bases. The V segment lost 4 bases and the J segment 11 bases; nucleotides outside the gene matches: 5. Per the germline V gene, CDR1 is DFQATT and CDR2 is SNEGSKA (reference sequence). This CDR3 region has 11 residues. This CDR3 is CSAKTGGEQYF. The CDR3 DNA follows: TGCAGTGCTAAGACAGGGGGTGAGCAGTACTTC.

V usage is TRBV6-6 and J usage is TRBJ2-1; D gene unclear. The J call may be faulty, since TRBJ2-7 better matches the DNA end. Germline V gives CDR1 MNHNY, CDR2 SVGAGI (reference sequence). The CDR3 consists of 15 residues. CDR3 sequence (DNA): TGTGCCAGCAGTCGTCAAACGAGCTCCTACAATGAGCAGTACTTC. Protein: CASSRQTSSYNEQYF.

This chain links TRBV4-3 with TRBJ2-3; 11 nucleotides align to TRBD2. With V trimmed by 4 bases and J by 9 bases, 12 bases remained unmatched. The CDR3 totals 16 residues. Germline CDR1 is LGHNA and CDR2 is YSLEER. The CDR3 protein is CASSREASGGIGTQYF. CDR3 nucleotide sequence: TGCGCCAGCAGCCGAGAGGCTAGCGGGGGGATCGGAACGCAGTATTTT.

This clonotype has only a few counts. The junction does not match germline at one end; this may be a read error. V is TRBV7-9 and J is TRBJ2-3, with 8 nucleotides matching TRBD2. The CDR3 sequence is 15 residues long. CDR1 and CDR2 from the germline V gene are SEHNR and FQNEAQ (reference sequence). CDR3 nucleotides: TGTGCCAGCAGCATAGCGGGGCCTGGTACAGATACGCAGTATTTT. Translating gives CASSIAGPGTDTQYF.

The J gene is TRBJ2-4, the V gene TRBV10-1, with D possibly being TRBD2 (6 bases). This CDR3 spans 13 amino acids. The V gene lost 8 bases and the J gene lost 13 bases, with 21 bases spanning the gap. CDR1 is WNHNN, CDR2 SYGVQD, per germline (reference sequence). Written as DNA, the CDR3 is TGCGCCAGCTCAGGAGGGGTGCAAGGAACCCAGTACTTC. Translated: CASSGGVQGTQYF.

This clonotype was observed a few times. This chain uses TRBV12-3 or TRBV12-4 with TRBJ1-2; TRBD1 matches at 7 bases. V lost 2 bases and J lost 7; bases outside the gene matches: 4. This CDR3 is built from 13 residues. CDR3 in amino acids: CASSLLGGGGYTF. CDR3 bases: TGTGCCAGCAGTTTATTAGGGGGCGGTGGCTACACCTTC.

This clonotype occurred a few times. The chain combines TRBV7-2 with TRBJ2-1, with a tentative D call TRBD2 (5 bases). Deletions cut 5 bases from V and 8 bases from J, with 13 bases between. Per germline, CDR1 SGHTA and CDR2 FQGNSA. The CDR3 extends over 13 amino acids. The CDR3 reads CASSTLVSDEQFF. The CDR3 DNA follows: TGTGCCAGCAGCACACTAGTGTCCGATGAGCAGTTCTTC.

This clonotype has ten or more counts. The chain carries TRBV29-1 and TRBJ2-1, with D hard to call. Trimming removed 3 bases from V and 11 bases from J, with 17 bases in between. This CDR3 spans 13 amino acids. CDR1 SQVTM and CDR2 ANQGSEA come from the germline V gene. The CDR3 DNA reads TGCAGCGTTGAGGGTTATGGGTATGGTCAGCAGTTCTTC. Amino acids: CSVEGYGYGQQFF.

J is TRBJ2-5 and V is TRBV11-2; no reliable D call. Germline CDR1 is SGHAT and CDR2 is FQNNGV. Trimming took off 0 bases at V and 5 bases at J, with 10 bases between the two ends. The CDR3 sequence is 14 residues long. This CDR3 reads CASSLDLARETQYF. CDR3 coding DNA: TGTGCCAGCAGCTTAGATCTTGCGAGGGAGACCCAGTACTTC.

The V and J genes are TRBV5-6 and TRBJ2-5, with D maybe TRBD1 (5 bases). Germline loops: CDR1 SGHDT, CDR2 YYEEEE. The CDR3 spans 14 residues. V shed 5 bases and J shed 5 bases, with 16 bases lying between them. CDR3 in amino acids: CASSWGADGETQYF. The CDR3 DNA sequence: TGTGCCAGCAGTTGGGGCGCGGATGGGGAGACCCAGTACTTC.